These 6 T cell receptor beta chains were sequenced from one sample in a study of cytotoxic CD8 clonotypes in ibrutinib-treated CLL. The data were produced by immunoSEQ multiplex PCR, yet TCRdb's version contains in-frame clones alone and is incomplete. The profile covers over 110,000 clones, with approximately 90% appearing a single time and less than 14% taken by the ten largest. The specimen was PBMCs, collected after 12 months of ibrutinib treatment. The receptor set was obtained from a human donor with chronic lymphocytic leukemia.

The V call is TRBV19, the J call TRBJ1-1, with unresolved D. The V gene lost 4 bases and the J gene lost 0 bases, with 9 bases spanning the gap. Germline CDR1 LNHDA, CDR2 SQIVND (reference sequence). The CDR3 spans 14 residues. The CDR3 sequence is CASSRGRMNTEAFF. DNA for the CDR3: TGTGCCAGTAGTAGAGGGCGGATGAACACTGAAGCTTTCTTT.

Here the CDR3 DNA reads TGTGCCACCAGCAGAGTTAACAGCCAAGAGACCCAGTACTTC. It specifies CATSRVNSQETQYF. This chain links TRBV15 with TRBJ2-5, with D unresolved. This CDR3 contains 14 residues. Trimming pared 1 base from V and 1 base from J, leaving 7 bases between. The germline V gene has CDR1 LNHNV and CDR2 YYDKDF (reference sequence).

The V gene is TRBV5-5, the J gene TRBJ1-2; a weak D match, TRBD1 (5 bases). The V gene lost 4 bases and the J gene lost 3 bases, with 13 bases spanning the gap. CDR1 is SGHKS, CDR2 YYEKEE, per germline (reference sequence). CDR3 length: 14 residues. CDR3 bases: TGTGCCAGCAGCGCCCTCGGGACTGACTATGGCTACACCTTC. Its translation is CASSALGTDYGYTF.

This chain joins TRBV6-5 and TRBJ2-6; TRBD1 agrees at 7 bases. Germline V gives CDR1 MNHEY, CDR2 SVGAGI. There are 16 residues in the CDR3. After removal of 2 bases from V and 4 bases from J, the junction contained 5 bases not matched to a gene. DNA of the CDR3: TGTGCCAGCAGTTACAATAGAGGGGGCGGGGCCAACGTCCTGACTTTC. Translating gives CASSYNRGGGANVLTF.

V usage is TRBV7-9 and J usage is TRBJ2-7, with 16 bases that match TRBD2. The CDR3 covers 16 residues. J lost 5 bases, V lost 3 bases, and 4 bases had no gene match. Germline CDR1 is SEHNR and CDR2 is FQNEAQ (reference sequence). This CDR3 reads CASSLGLAGGSHEQYF. Here the CDR3 DNA reads TGTGCCAGCAGCTTGGGACTAGCGGGAGGGTCCCACGAGCAGTACTTC.

V usage is TRBV27 and J usage is TRBJ2-2; the D is unclear. CDR1 is MNHEY and CDR2 is SMNVEV in the germline V gene (reference sequence). This CDR3 has 17 residues. V was pared by 5 bases and J by 0 bases, with 16 bases between. The CDR3: CASSPHSVDANTGELFF. Here the CDR3 DNA reads TGTGCCAGCAGTCCACACTCCGTGGACGCGAACACCGGGGAGCTGTTTTTT.